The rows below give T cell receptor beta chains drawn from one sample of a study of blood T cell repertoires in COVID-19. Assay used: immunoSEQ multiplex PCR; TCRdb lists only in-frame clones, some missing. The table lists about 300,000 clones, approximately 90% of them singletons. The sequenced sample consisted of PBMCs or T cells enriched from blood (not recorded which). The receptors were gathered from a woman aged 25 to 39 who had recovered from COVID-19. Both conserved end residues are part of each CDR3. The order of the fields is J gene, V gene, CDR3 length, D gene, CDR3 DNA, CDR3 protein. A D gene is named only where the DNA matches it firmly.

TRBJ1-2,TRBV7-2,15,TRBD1,TGTGCCAGCAGCCCCCGGACAGGGGGAAACTATGGCTACACCTTC,CASSPRTGGNYGYTF
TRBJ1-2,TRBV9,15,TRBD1,TGTGCCAGCAGCGAGGGACAGGGAGTCTACTTTGGCTACACCTTC,CASSEGQGVYFGYTF
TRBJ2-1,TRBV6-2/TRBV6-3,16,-,TGTGCCAGCAGTACCAAGACACAGCTTATTCCCAATGAGCAGTTCTTC,CASSTKTQLIPNEQFF
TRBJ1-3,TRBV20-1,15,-,TGCAGTGCTAGTTCCGGACACCACTCTGGAAACACCATATATTTT,CSASSGHHSGNTIYF
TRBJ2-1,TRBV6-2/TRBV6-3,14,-,TGTGCCAGCAGTTACTCGCTAGTTGCCAATGAGCAGTTCTTC,CASSYSLVANEQFF
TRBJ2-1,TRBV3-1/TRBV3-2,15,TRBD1,TGTGCCAGCAGCCCTACCGGGACAGACTACAATGAGCAGTTCTTC,CASSPTGTDYNEQFF
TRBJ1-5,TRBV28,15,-,TGTGCCAGCACCGGGCAGGGGATGGGCAATCAGCCCCAGCATTTT,CASTGQGMGNQPQHF
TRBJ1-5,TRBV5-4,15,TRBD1,TGTGCCAGCAGCATAGGGACAGGGCTGAATCAGCCCCAGCATTTT,CASSIGTGLNQPQHF
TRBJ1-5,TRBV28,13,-,TGTGCCAGCACCGGTCGGGGGGAGCAGCCCCAGCATTTT,CASTGRGEQPQHF
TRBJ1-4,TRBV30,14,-,TGTGCCTGGAGTTTGGGGTTGGGAGGTGAAAAACTGTTTTTT,CAWSLGLGGEKLFF